This T cell receptor beta chain stems from a study of shared clonotypes between healthy human individuals. Comment on this clone: The antigen remains undetermined.

Donation came from healthy HIV-negative adults that had no recent acute infections or vaccinations. Study-level findings and limits: Naive subsets generally exceeded memory subsets in estimated richness. Clonotype sharing among donors likely depends on sequencing depth.

Produced via immunoSEQ multiplex PCR; TCRdb's table is partial and in-frame only. The table has more than 550,000 clones, less than 95% seen once. CDR3 length equals 11 residues. Trimming left V 9 bases short and J 12 bases short, with 18 bases between. The germline gives CDR1 LNHDA, CDR2 SQIVND (reference sequence). This clonotype was obtained from a man between 18 and 35 years old in good health. Some clones in this sample may be carry-over from other donors' samples. This sequence joins TRBV19 and TRBJ2-7, with D tentatively TRBD2 (7 bases). Sequences were obtained from memory CD8+ T cells from PBMCs. Subset described: CD45RO+ cells pooled with CCR7-negative TemRA cells. CDR3 sequence reads: CASLGGGVWYF. In DNA, the CDR3 is TGTGCCAGCCTAGGGGGGGGAGTTTGGTACTTC.